Shown below are 21 T cell receptor beta chains from a single sample sequenced in a study of cytomegalovirus exposure and HLA in healthy donors. Method: immunoSEQ multiplex PCR; TCRdb's copy keeps in-frame clones and lacks some. Among approximately 170,000 clones listed, roughly 84% were seen once. Material: PBMCs. Receptors were obtained from a man under 40 in good health and CMV-seropositive.

The rearrangement uses TRBV4-2 and TRBJ2-2; 12 bases are shared with TRBD2. Losses at the gene ends were 4 bases for V and 3 bases for J; bases not matched to a gene: 3. CDR1 and CDR2 from the germline V gene are LGHNA and YNFKEQ. The CDR3 length is 16 residues. In DNA, the CDR3 is TGTGCCAGCAGCCCCCGACTAGCGGGGGACACCGGGGAGCTGTTTTTT. Protein product: CASSPRLAGDTGELFF.

V is TRBV5-1 and J is TRBJ1-1; no reliable D call. This CDR3 is built from 15 residues. V shed 0 bases and J shed 0 bases, with 9 bases lying between them. Germline-derived CDR1 and CDR2 are SGHRS and YFSETQ. CDR3 nucleotides: TGCGCCAGCAGCTTGGCGGCAGGAATGAACACTGAAGCTTTCTTT. Protein: CASSLAAGMNTEAFF.

The rearrangement links TRBV7-2 to TRBJ2-1, with 8 bases matching TRBD2. This CDR3 has 13 residues. The germline CDR1 and CDR2 sequences are SGHTA and FQGNSA. Unmatched junction bases numbered 1, after V lost 5 bases and J lost 4 bases. The CDR3 DNA reads as TGTGCCAGCAGCCGGGGGGGGTACAATGAGCAGTTCTTC. Protein sequence: CASSRGGYNEQFF.

The chain combines TRBV11-2 with TRBJ2-7, with D perhaps TRBD2 (6 bases). Trimming removed 5 bases at V and 6 bases at J, with 14 bases between. There are 13 residues in the CDR3. Germline-derived CDR1 and CDR2 are SGHAT and FQNNGV. As DNA, the CDR3 is TGTGCCAGCAGCCCGGGACTCGCATCCGAGCAGTACTTC. This translates into CASSPGLASEQYF.

This clone was seen just once. The rearrangement joins TRBV27 to TRBJ1-3; D is uncertain. V was trimmed by 2 bases and J by 4 bases, leaving 9 bases between them. This CDR3 has 14 amino acids. The germline CDR1 and CDR2 sequences are MNHEY and SMNVEV (reference sequence). The CDR3 spells CASSLRGNGNTIYF. CDR3 in DNA: TGTGCCAGCAGTTTACGGGGTAACGGAAACACCATATATTTT.

The J gene is TRBJ2-7, the V gene TRBV28, with D possibly being TRBD1 (5 bases). V was shortened by 7 bases and J by 5 bases, with 12 bases between the two germline ends. CDR1 and CDR2 from the germline V gene are MDHEN and SYDVKM. CDR3 size: 12 residues. The CDR3 DNA is TGTGCCAGCACCGCAGGGCAGGACGAGCAGTACTTC. Its protein is CASTAGQDEQYF.

This sequence joins TRBV4-1 and TRBJ1-1, with TRBD1 as a possible D gene (6 bases). The CDR3 runs to 16 residues. Germline CDR1 MGHRA, CDR2 YSYEKL. Trimming shortened V by 4 bases and J by 1 base, and 16 bases separated the two germline ends. The CDR3 loop is CASSPGTLRGNTEAFF. CDR3 in DNA: TGCGCCAGCAGCCCTGGGACACTGAGGGGGAACACTGAAGCTTTCTTT.

V usage is TRBV20-1 and J usage is TRBJ1-2; D may be TRBD1 (5 bases). The CDR3 totals 11 residues. Trimming cost V 3 bases and J 6 bases, with 8 bases left between them. The V gene's germline CDR1 is DFQATT and CDR2 SNEGSKA (reference sequence). The DNA for the CDR3 is TGCAGTGCTAGCCAGGGTAATGGCTACACCTTC. Protein: CSASQGNGYTF.

The chain combines TRBV6-5 with TRBJ1-5, with unresolved D. The CDR3 consists of 12 residues. Looked up from germline, CDR1 is MNHEY and CDR2 is SVGAGI. Trimming removed 5 bases at V and 5 bases at J, with 7 bases between. In DNA form, the CDR3 reads TGTGCCAGCAGTGAGCTGGATCAGCCCCAGCATTTT. This encodes CASSELDQPQHF.

V is TRBV5-1 and J is TRBJ2-5; D gene unclear. V lost 1 base to trimming and J lost 1 base, with 14 bases between them. Germline values: CDR1 SGHRS, CDR2 YFSETQ. The CDR3 spans 16 residues. The chain's CDR3 is CASSLPQKTPQETQYF. CDR3 DNA sequence: TGCGCCAGCAGCTTGCCCCAGAAAACGCCCCAAGAGACCCAGTACTTC.

The CDR3 region has the DNA TGCGCCAGCAGCACAGGGACACCTAACTATGGCTACACCTTC. Residues: CASSTGTPNYGYTF. The V call is TRBV5-1, the J call TRBJ1-2; D possibly corresponds to TRBD1 (6 bases). The CDR3 is made up of 14 amino acids. CDR1 and CDR2 (germline): SGHRS, YFSETQ. The V gene lost 4 bases and the J gene lost 0 bases, with 10 bases spanning the gap.

The chain joins TRBV6-1 to TRBJ2-2, with a tentative D call TRBD1 (6 bases). Between the trimmed V and J ends, which lost 8 bases and 0 bases, there was a span of 7 bases. The V gene's germline CDR1 is MNHNS and CDR2 SASEGT. The CDR3 is 13 amino acids. CDR3 sequence reads: CASGQTNTGELFF. DNA for the CDR3: TGTGCCAGCGGACAGACGAACACCGGGGAGCTGTTTTTT.

The V and J genes are TRBV18 and TRBJ2-7, with 8 bases matching TRBD1. Germline CDR1 is KGHSH and CDR2 is LQKENI. The CDR3 length is 14 residues. J gave up 2 bases and V 3 bases, and 3 bases lay outside the gene matches. CDR3 protein: CASSPTGVTYEQYF. The CDR3 DNA follows: TGTGCCAGCTCACCGACAGGGGTAACCTACGAGCAGTACTTC. Full variable domain (rest looked up from reference TRBV18 and TRBJ2-7): NAGVMQNPRHLVRRRGQEARLRCSPMKGHSHVYWYRQLPEEGLKFMVYLQKENIIDESGMPKERFSAEFPKEGPSILRIQQVVRGDSAAYFCASSPTGVTYEQYFGPGTRLTVT.

The chain couples TRBV28 to TRBJ2-7, with a weak D call TRBD2 (5 bases). The CDR3 runs to 15 residues. The germline V and J ends were trimmed by 6 bases and 0 bases, with 15 bases remaining between them. Germline V gene data show CDR1 as MDHEN and CDR2 as SYDVKM. In nucleotides, the CDR3 is TGTGCCAGCAGCTACTCCCGGGGTAGCTCCTACGAGCAGTACTTC. Its protein product is CASSYSRGSSYEQYF.

This clone was seen once. The CDR3 coding sequence is TGTGCCTGGCGCCCGGGACAGGTGATTTCACCCCTCCACTTT. This sequence encodes CAWRPGQVISPLHF. The rearrangement uses TRBV30 and TRBJ1-6; TRBD1 agrees at 8 bases. Trimming took 5 bases from V and 9 from J; bases not matched to a gene: 9. Germline CDR1 reads GTSNPN; CDR2 reads SVGIG (reference sequence). The CDR3 extends over 14 amino acids.

The chain carries TRBV29-1 and TRBJ1-5; no reliable D call. In germline, CDR1 is SQVTM, CDR2 ANQGSEA. Trimming removed 4 bases at V and 4 bases at J, with 8 bases between. This CDR3 has 12 amino acids. Written as DNA, the CDR3 is TGCAGCGTTGTAGCGCCAAATCAGCCCCAGCATTTT. Its translation: CSVVAPNQPQHF.

This chain connects TRBV6-5 to TRBJ1-2; D possibly corresponds to TRBD1 (5 bases). Between the trimmed V and J ends, which lost 7 bases and 0 bases, there was a span of 15 bases. CDR1 MNHEY and CDR2 SVGAGI come from the germline V gene. The length of the CDR3 is 15 residues. In nucleotides, the CDR3 is TGTGCCAGCACTCAGACGGGGGGTGCTAACTATGGCTACACCTTC. Encoded protein: CASTQTGGANYGYTF.

The V and J genes are TRBV6-5 and TRBJ1-6; D ambiguous. V was clipped by 5 bases and J by 2 bases, with 7 bases between them. Germline CDR1 reads MNHEY; CDR2 reads SVGAGI. This CDR3 is 14 amino acids long. The CDR3 sequence: CASSESPYNSPLHF. CDR3 DNA sequence: TGTGCCAGCAGTGAAAGCCCCTATAATTCACCCCTCCACTTT.

The rearrangement joins TRBV28 to TRBJ2-2; no reliable D call. Germline-derived CDR1 and CDR2 are MDHEN and SYDVKM. V dropped 1 base and J dropped 6 bases, with 6 bases sitting between them. CDR3 length equals 13 residues. Written as DNA, the CDR3 is TGTGCCAGCAGTTTATCCGAGGCCGGGGAGCTGTTTTTT. Protein sequence: CASSLSEAGELFF.

This clone was detected only a few times. V gene TRBV28 combines with J gene TRBJ2-5, with D possibly being TRBD2 (5 bases). V gave up 3 bases and J gave up 5 bases, with 10 bases separating them. The CDR3 runs to 13 residues. Germline V gene sequence: CDR1 MDHEN, CDR2 SYDVKM. DNA for the CDR3: TGTGCCAGCAGTTTCCCGGGGAAGGAGACCCAGTACTTC. Its protein is CASSFPGKETQYF.

This chain connects TRBV9 to TRBJ1-5, with 8 bases fitting TRBD1. V trimming: 4 bases; J trimming: 6 bases; junction bases outside the gene matches: 9. Germline CDR1 reads SGDLS; CDR2 reads YYNGEE. This CDR3 is built from 15 residues. The CDR3 loop reads CASSPDRGTSQPQHF. DNA for the CDR3: TGTGCCAGCAGCCCTGACAGGGGCACCAGTCAGCCCCAGCATTTT.